These 31 T cell receptor beta chains originate from one sample sequenced in a study of T cells after posttransplantation cyclophosphamide. The method was immunoSEQ multiplex PCR; TCRdb's version includes in-frame clones alone and lacks a portion of them. Here the sample spans about 47,000 clones, approximately 94% being singletons. The sequenced sample was PBMCs. These receptors were obtained from a woman under 40 in good health and a related stem cell transplant donor.

This chain uses TRBV6-4 with TRBJ1-1, with unresolved D. V dropped 0 bases and J dropped 7 bases, with 12 bases sitting between them. The CDR3 is 14 residues long. Germline V gene lookup returns CDR1 MRHNA and CDR2 SNTAGT. DNA of the CDR3: TGTGCCAGCAGTGACTCGGGGAGGGTTAATGAAGCTTTCTTT. Protein: CASSDSGRVNEAFF.

The chain uses TRBV4-2 and TRBJ2-5; the match to TRBD2 covers 8 bases. CDR1 is LGHNA, CDR2 YNFKEQ, per germline. Trimming cost V 3 bases and J 5 bases; bases outside gene matches: 5. The length of the CDR3 is 14 residues. In DNA form, the CDR3 reads TGTGCCAGCAGCCAGAGCGCTAGCGGGGAGACCCAGTACTTC. Translation gives CASSQSASGETQYF.

The genes are TRBV5-5 and TRBJ1-2, with D unresolved. The CDR3 totals 13 residues. Germline V gene sequence: CDR1 SGHKS, CDR2 YYEKEE (reference sequence). The germline V and J ends were trimmed by 4 bases and 5 bases, with 12 bases remaining between them. This CDR3 reads CASSLDGEYGYTF. The DNA for the CDR3 is TGTGCCAGCAGCCTTGACGGGGAGTATGGCTACACCTTC.

This clone appeared once. The chain has TRBV7-9 and TRBJ2-5; TRBD2 matches 8 bases. The germline V gene encodes CDR1 SEHNR and CDR2 FQNEAQ (reference sequence). The CDR3 totals 13 residues. V trimming: 5 bases; J trimming: 7 bases; junction bases outside the gene matches: 6. CDR3 loop: CASSPSGGGTQYF. In DNA form, the CDR3 reads TGTGCCAGCAGCCCAAGCGGGGGTGGGACCCAGTACTTC. The variable domain in full, completed from reference TRBV7-9 and TRBJ2-5, reads DTGVSQNPRHKITKRGQNVTFRCDPISEHNRLYWYRQTLGQGPEFLTYFQNEAQLEKSRLLSDRFSAERPKGSFSTLEIQRTEQGDSAMYLCASSPSGGGTQYFGPGTRLLVL.

The chain carries TRBV11-2 and TRBJ2-1; 7 bases line up with TRBD1. Germline CDR1 is SGHAT and CDR2 is FQNNGV. Trimming cost V 5 bases and J 16 bases; bases outside gene matches: 8. The CDR3 loop spans 11 amino acids. In nucleotides, the CDR3 is TGTGCCAGCAGCCAGACAGGGCCTTTCTTCTTC. This codes for CASSQTGPFFF.

The chain combines TRBV15 with TRBJ1-2; 7 nucleotides match TRBD1. The CDR3 consists of 15 residues. V lost 0 bases and J lost 4; bases outside the gene matches: 5. CDR1 is LNHNV, CDR2 YYDKDF, per germline (reference sequence). The CDR3 sequence: CATSRDLQGIYGYTF. CDR3 in DNA: TGTGCCACCAGCAGAGATTTACAGGGGATCTATGGCTACACCTTC.

The rearrangement joins TRBV28 to TRBJ2-7, with TRBD1 matching 7 bases. The trim removed 5 bases at V and 2 bases at J, leaving 3 bases unmatched. This CDR3 is built from 13 residues. The germline V gene has CDR1 MDHEN and CDR2 SYDVKM. As DNA, the CDR3 is TGTGCCAGCAGTAACGGACAGGCCTACGAGCAGTACTTC. This sequence encodes CASSNGQAYEQYF.

This chain uses TRBV28 with TRBJ2-7; possibly TRBD1 for D (6 bases). The CDR3 has 14 amino acids. CDR1 and CDR2 (germline): MDHEN, SYDVKM. With 4 bases removed from V and 4 bases from J, the gap between germline ends came to 14 bases. The CDR3 spells CASSSRDTRYEQYF. The CDR3 region has the DNA TGTGCCAGCAGTTCCCGGGACACACGTTACGAGCAGTACTTC.

Details on this clone: An end of the junction does not agree with germline; a read error may underlie this. This chain connects TRBV5-4 to TRBJ2-5; 8 bases are shared with TRBD2. Per germline, CDR1 SGHNT and CDR2 YYREEE (reference sequence). The CDR3 is 16 amino acids. The CDR3 sequence: CASSLGAGGPQKTQYF. In nucleotides, the CDR3 is TGTGCCAGCAGCTTGGGCGCGGGGGGACCCCAAAAGACCCAGTACTTC.

This clone has only one observation. The chain is built from TRBV4-1 and TRBJ1-3; D is unresolved. The CDR3 spans 14 residues. Germline CDR1 reads MGHRA; CDR2 reads YSYEKL. V was trimmed by 0 bases and J by 5 bases, leaving 8 bases between them. CDR3 DNA: TGCGCCAGCAGCCAAGACACAGTTCGAAACACCATATATTTT. As protein: CASSQDTVRNTIYF.

This chain connects TRBV28 to TRBJ2-7; weak D call: TRBD1 (6 bases). Germline lookup yields CDR1 MDHEN and CDR2 SYDVKM. Trimming took 6 bases from V and 4 from J, leaving 19 bases between them. The CDR3 runs to 15 residues. The CDR3 region is CASRRNRDLGYEQYF. The CDR3 DNA reads TGTGCCAGCAGGCGGAACAGGGACCTGGGATACGAGCAGTACTTC. Full variable domain (remainder filled in from reference TRBV28 and TRBJ2-7): DVKVTQSSRYLVKRTGEKVFLECVQDMDHENMFWYRQDPGLGLRLIYFSYDVKMKEKGDIPEGYSVSREKKERFSLILESASTNQTSMYLCASRRNRDLGYEQYFGPGTRLTVT.

The CDR3 loop reads CASSQDDRGSYNSPLHF. Here the CDR3 DNA reads TGTGCCAGCAGCCAAGATGACAGGGGGTCCTATAATTCACCCCTCCACTTT. The rearrangement joins TRBV14 to TRBJ1-6; 9 nucleotides agree with TRBD1. The CDR3 runs to 17 residues. Unmatched junction bases numbered 1, after V lost 0 bases and J lost 1 base. The germline V gene has CDR1 SGHDN and CDR2 FVKESK.

This clone came up once. The V call is TRBV7-2, the J call TRBJ1-2; no clear D. CDR1 SGHTA and CDR2 FQGNSA come from the germline V gene. The CDR3 extends over 15 amino acids. V was cut by 2 bases and J by 5 bases, with 15 bases left in between. The CDR3 bases are TGTGCCAGCAGCTTAAGCTGGGCCCGGGGATATGGCTACACCTTC. It is translated as CASSLSWARGYGYTF.

The CDR3 protein is CAWSTGFTKYF. The CDR3, as DNA: TGTGCCTGGAGCACAGGGTTTACAAAGTACTTC. The rearrangement uses TRBV30 and TRBJ2-7; a possible D gene is TRBD1 (6 bases). This CDR3 spans 11 amino acids. Trimming stripped 3 bases from V and 11 bases from J, with 14 bases between. The germline CDR1 and CDR2 sequences are GTSNPN and SVGIG (reference sequence).

This clone has a single count. The V gene is TRBV10-3, the J gene TRBJ2-5; D is unclear. Per the germline V gene, CDR1 is ENHRY and CDR2 is SYGVKD. Trimming removed 7 bases from V and 3 bases from J, with 15 bases in between. The CDR3 has 14 amino acids. The CDR3 sequence: CAIKASAVKETQYF. The DNA of the CDR3 is TGTGCCATCAAGGCGAGCGCCGTTAAAGAGACCCAGTACTTC.

The J gene is TRBJ2-2, the V gene TRBV9, with 8 bases that match TRBD2. The V gene's germline CDR1 is SGDLS and CDR2 YYNGEE. CDR3 length: 15 amino acids. J was trimmed by 6 bases and V by 2 bases; bases with no gene match: 6. CDR3: CASSVLSGEAGELFF. CDR3 nucleotide sequence: TGTGCCAGCAGCGTCCTTAGCGGGGAGGCCGGGGAGCTGTTTTTT.

The rearrangement uses TRBV30 and TRBJ1-5, with no clear D. This CDR3 has 13 amino acids. Trimming stripped 1 base from V and 5 bases from J, with 9 bases between. The V gene's germline CDR1 is GTSNPN and CDR2 SVGIG (reference sequence). The CDR3 here is CAWSGSRDQPQHF. The CDR3 nucleotides are TGTGCCTGGAGTGGGTCGCGGGATCAGCCCCAGCATTTT.

The J gene is TRBJ1-1, the V gene TRBV30; D may be TRBD1 (6 bases). CDR3 size: 15 residues. The V end lost 2 bases, the J end lost 1 base, and 14 bases lay between the germline ends. Germline values: CDR1 GTSNPN, CDR2 SVGIG (reference sequence). CDR3 in amino acids: CAWSTGYRQNTEAFF. The DNA for the CDR3 is TGTGCCTGGAGTACAGGGTATAGGCAGAACACTGAAGCTTTCTTT.

The chain uses TRBV15 and TRBJ2-7; 7 nucleotides align to TRBD2. Germline values: CDR1 LNHNV, CDR2 YYDKDF (reference sequence). J gave up 5 bases and V 4 bases, and 2 bases lay outside the gene matches. The CDR3 is 12 residues long. In DNA, the CDR3 is TGTGCCACCAGCACCAGCGGGAACGAGCAGTACTTC. Residues: CATSTSGNEQYF.

CDR3 loop: CASSPRPTGPATEAFF. CDR3 sequence (DNA): TGTGCCAGCTCACCACGGCCCACAGGGCCCGCCACTGAAGCTTTCTTT. The rearrangement uses TRBV18 and TRBJ1-1; D is perhaps TRBD1 (6 bases). The CDR3 extends over 16 amino acids. The V and J ends lost 1 base and 4 bases respectively, with 16 bases between them. Germline CDR1 reads KGHSH; CDR2 reads LQKENI.

The chain employs TRBV28 and TRBJ2-7; 8 positions agree with TRBD1. CDR1 and CDR2 (germline): MDHEN, SYDVKM. CDR3 length equals 12 residues. After removal of 9 bases from V and 3 bases from J, the junction contained 4 bases not matched to a gene. This chain's CDR3 is CASGQGDYEQYF. CDR3 coding DNA: TGTGCCAGTGGACAGGGAGACTACGAGCAGTACTTC.

The gene calls are TRBV27 and TRBJ1-5, with D possibly matching TRBD1 (6 bases). V was cut by 8 bases and J by 10 bases, with 21 bases left in between. Germline CDR1 reads MNHEY; CDR2 reads SMNVEV (reference sequence). There are 14 residues in the CDR3. CDR3 amino acids: CASVDRWGGVPQHF. The DNA of the CDR3 is TGTGCCAGCGTCGACAGGTGGGGCGGAGTACCCCAGCATTTT.

V usage is TRBV18 and J usage is TRBJ2-2; D is undetermined. The CDR3 has 15 residues. Trimming stripped 4 bases from V and 1 base from J, with 10 bases between. The V gene's germline CDR1 is KGHSH and CDR2 LQKENI. The CDR3 here is CASSLPTENTGELFF. The CDR3 DNA reads as TGTGCCAGCTCACTGCCCACAGAGAACACCGGGGAGCTGTTTTTT. Using reference TRBV18 and TRBJ2-2 for the parts outside the CDR3, the full variable domain is NAGVMQNPRHLVRRRGQEARLRCSPMKGHSHVYWYRQLPEEGLKFMVYLQKENIIDESGMPKERFSAEFPKEGPSILRIQQVVRGDSAAYFCASSLPTENTGELFFGEGSRLTVL.

The CDR3 region has the DNA TGTGCCAGCAGCTTAGCGGGCAGCTATGGCTACACCTTC. Protein product: CASSLAGSYGYTF. This sequence joins TRBV7-6 and TRBJ1-2; D gene unclear. Germline lookup yields CDR1 SGHVS and CDR2 FNYEAQ. The CDR3 is 13 amino acids. V was shortened by 0 bases and J by 4 bases, with 6 bases between the two germline ends.

The CDR3 DNA is TGTGCCAGCAAGGCAGCGGGGGGGCCCCCAGATACGCAGTATTTT. Its protein is CASKAAGGPPDTQYF. The V call is TRBV6-5, the J call TRBJ2-3, with 10 positions matching TRBD2. The CDR3 consists of 15 residues. Trimming took 7 bases from V and 4 from J; bases not matched to a gene: 8. Germline values: CDR1 MNHEY, CDR2 SVGAGI.

Here the CDR3 reads CASSPIGRTYDGQYF. The CDR3 DNA reads as TGTGCCAGCAGTCCCATAGGGAGAACCTACGATGGGCAGTACTTC. The rearrangement links TRBV28 to TRBJ2-7, with D possibly TRBD2 on 5 matching bases. V shed 5 bases and J shed 9 bases, with 23 bases lying between them. This CDR3 comprises 15 residues. CDR1 and CDR2 (germline): MDHEN, SYDVKM.

The rearrangement uses TRBV10-3 and TRBJ2-5; the match to TRBD1 covers 8 bases. This CDR3 has 13 residues. V was clipped by 6 bases and J by 9 bases; unmatched bases: 9. CDR1 and CDR2 (germline): ENHRY, SYGVKD. CDR3 sequence reads: CAISGQGDGAQYF. CDR3 DNA sequence: TGTGCCATCAGCGGACAGGGCGACGGTGCCCAGTACTTC.

This clone was seen a few times. The chain combines TRBV28 with TRBJ1-2, with D unresolved. Germline lookup yields CDR1 MDHEN and CDR2 SYDVKM. The CDR3 runs 11 residues. V gave up 3 bases and J gave up 8 bases, with 7 bases separating them. The CDR3 loop is CASSLALGYTF. In nucleotides, the CDR3 is TGTGCCAGCAGTTTGGCCCTGGGCTACACCTTC.

V usage is TRBV29-1 and J usage is TRBJ2-5; 7 nucleotides agree with TRBD1. CDR1 is SQVTM, CDR2 ANQGSEA, per germline. The CDR3 length is 13 residues. The CDR3 nucleotides are TGCAGTAATACGGACAGGTCAGCAGAGACCCAGTACTTC. Translated, it gives CSNTDRSAETQYF.

This chain joins TRBV7-9 and TRBJ1-2; weak D call: TRBD1 (5 bases). Germline V gives CDR1 SEHNR, CDR2 FQNEAQ (reference sequence). The CDR3 sequence is 14 residues long. Trimming shortened V by 1 base and J by 8 bases, and 14 bases separated the two germline ends. The CDR3 sequence is CASSLDAGRRGYTF. The CDR3 DNA sequence: TGTGCCAGCAGCTTAGACGCAGGGCGACGAGGCTACACCTTC.

The V gene is TRBV11-2, the J gene TRBJ2-5, with no clear D. Trimming took off 5 bases at V and 5 bases at J, with 12 bases between the two ends. From germline, CDR1 is SGHAT and CDR2 FQNNGV. There are 13 residues in the CDR3. CDR3 amino acids: CASSVQVRETQYF. The CDR3 DNA is TGTGCCAGCAGCGTCCAGGTCAGGGAGACCCAGTACTTC.